The present T cell receptor beta chain was sequenced within a study of T cells after yellow fever vaccination. The sample holds a few counts of this clonotype. Its matching antigen is unknown. V was clipped by 4 bases and J by 4 bases, with 14 bases between them. This CDR3 comprises 15 residues. Germline values: CDR1 SEHNR, CDR2 FQNEAQ (reference sequence). General observations from the study: From the bulk population, abundant clonotypes could contaminate and appear within FACS-sorted repertoires.

5'RACE template switching produced TCR cDNA carrying a universal primer site and UMIs. Via MiXCR, TCRdb re-called the 5' RACE reads, giving one row per CDR3 protein. Of about 550,000 distinct CDR3 sequences in the sample, roughly a fifth are singletons; the top ten hold 13% to 15%. V is TRBV7-9 and J is TRBJ2-1, with D maybe TRBD1 (5 bases). Here the sequenced sample was PBMCs, taken 15 days after the yellow fever booster vaccination. The receptor's source is a man aged 30 to 39 who received the YFV17D yellow fever vaccine. CDR3 protein: CASSYATVPYNEQFF. CDR3 in DNA: TGTGCCAGCAGCTACGCGACAGTCCCATACAATGAGCAGTTCTTC.